This record concerns one T cell receptor beta chain sequence. Its antigen is as yet unknown. These donors were members of the approximately 110-subject validation cohort, a group separate from the roughly 670-subject first cohort. These data originate in a study of cytomegalovirus exposure and HLA in healthy donors. Germline values: CDR1 SNHLY, CDR2 FYNNEI. With V trimmed by 4 bases and J by 3 bases, 4 bases remained unmatched. There are 14 residues in the CDR3. The protocol was immunoSEQ multiplex PCR, while the TCRdb copy is restricted to in-frame clones and leaves out a portion. Altogether 150,000 to 200,000 clones are present, around four fifths being singletons, with the ten largest covering around 2.4%. Study findings and constraints: The study designated roughly 150 TCR beta chains cytomegalovirus-associated.

The V and J genes are TRBV2 and TRBJ1-2; 8 nucleotides line up with TRBD1. The TCR sequence derives from a man aged 30 to 45 in good health and CMV-seropositive. Input material: PBMCs. The CDR3 here is CASSGRQGHYGYTF. CDR3 DNA sequence: TGTGCCAGCAGTGGTCGACAGGGGCACTATGGCTACACCTTC.